These T cell receptor beta chains were read from a single sample in a study of T cell repertoires in cytomegalovirus infection. MiXCR, applied by TCRdb to the reads, yields one record per CDR3 protein. This sample yields some 150,000 distinct CDR3 sequences, of which about 6.5% are seen a single time; approximately 18% belongs to the top ten. Sequenced material: PBMCs. The receptors stem from a human donor in good health (CMV status not recorded). Some clones in this sample may be carry-over from other donors' samples. The CDR3 runs from the conserved cysteine through the conserved F or W. The order of the fields is V gene, D gene, J gene, clone size, CDR3 DNA, CDR3 protein. A D gene is named only where the DNA matches it firmly. Clone size, where shown, is once, few, many, or a class for clones that have expanded.

TRBV7-2,TRBD1,TRBJ1-1,many,TGTGCCAGCAGCCCCAGGGGGGGGTACACTGAAGCTTTCTTT,CASSPRGGYTEAFF
TRBV5-1,NA,TRBJ1-2,few,TGCGCCAGCAGCTTCACGGACAGAAGCTATGGCTACACCTTC,CASSFTDRSYGYTF
TRBV19,TRBD1,TRBJ2-7,many,TGTGCCAGTAGTTTTGGACAGGGGGTCTACGAGCAGTACTTC,CASSFGQGVYEQYF
TRBV5-4,TRBD1,TRBJ2-7,NA,TGTGCCAGCAGCGAGGGATGGGCCACAGGGGCGTTGGGCTACGAGCAGTACTTC,CASSEGWATGALGYEQYF
TRBV12-5,NA,TRBJ1-1,many,TGTGCTAGTGGTTTGGTATTGCAGGGGCGCACCACTGAAGCTTTCTTT,CASGLVLQGRTTEAFF
TRBV7-2,TRBD1,TRBJ1-1,many,TGTGCCAGCAGCGCGGGGCAGGGGGTGCTCGGCACTGAAGCTTTCTTT,CASSAGQGVLGTEAFF
TRBV7-2,NA,TRBJ2-5,many,TGTGCCAGCAGCTTAGCCCTTGGAAGGGAGACCCAGTACTTC,CASSLALGRETQYF
TRBV29-1,NA,TRBJ2-5,few,TGCAGCACAACTAAGGGGGGGGGAGAGACCCAGTACTTC,CSTTKGGGETQYF
TRBV5-5,TRBD1,TRBJ2-7,many,TGTGCCAGCAGCTTGGAATCCCGGACAGGGAGACCGTCCTACGAGCAGTACTTC,CASSLESRTGRPSYEQYF
TRBV29-1,NA,TRBJ2-1,few,TGCAGCGGTAGTTCCCCGTCGGGCAATGAGCAGTTCTTC,CSGSSPSGNEQFF
TRBV15,TRBD1,TRBJ1-2,many,TGTGCCACCAGCAGGGGGGGGACAGGGTTGAACTATGGCTACACCTTC,CATSRGGTGLNYGYTF
TRBV20-1,NA,TRBJ2-1,few,TGCAGTGCTAGCAAATTTGGGGGGATCTCCTACAATGAGCAGTTCTTC,CSASKFGGISYNEQFF
TRBV5-4,TRBD1,TRBJ2-7,NA,TGTGCCAGCAGCTCCCCGGACAGGTTATCCTACGAGCAGTACTTC,CASSSPDRLSYEQYF
TRBV12-3/TRBV12-4,NA,TRBJ2-7,many,TGTGCCAGCAGGCGACAGGTCGGCGAGCAGTACTTC,CASRRQVGEQYF
TRBV6-2/TRBV6-3,TRBD2,TRBJ2-3,many,TGTGCCAGCAGTCGGACTAGATCGCCAGATACGCAGTATTTT,CASSRTRSPDTQYF
TRBV7-9,NA,TRBJ2-3,many,TGTGCCAGCAGCTTAGGTAGGGCCCCAGATACGCAGTATTTT,CASSLGRAPDTQYF
TRBV20-1,TRBD2,TRBJ2-1,NA,TGCAGTGCTAGTAGCGGGACACTGAGTTACAATGAGCAGTTCTTC,CSASSGTLSYNEQFF
TRBV7-9,TRBD2,TRBJ2-3,many,TGTGCCAGCAGTCTAGCGGGGGGAAACACAGATACGCAGTATTTT,CASSLAGGNTDTQYF
TRBV7-4,NA,TRBJ2-2,many,TGTGCCAGCGGTTGGGCAGGGGTGAACACCGGGGAGCTGTTTTTT,CASGWAGVNTGELFF
TRBV20-1,NA,TRBJ2-7,few,TGCAGTGCTAAGGACAGAGATCTCTACGAGCAGTACTTC,CSAKDRDLYEQYF
TRBV29-1,NA,TRBJ1-1,NA,TGCAGCGCTGTGGAGAACACTGAAGCTTTCTTT,CSAVENTEAFF
TRBV18,NA,TRBJ2-7,few,TGTGCCAGCTCACCACGCAGCCTCTACGAGCAGTACTTC,CASSPRSLYEQYF
TRBV24-1,NA,TRBJ2-1,NA,TGTGCCACCAGTGATTTGAGAAGCTACAATGAGCAGTTCTTC,CATSDLRSYNEQFF
TRBV6-2/TRBV6-3,TRBD2,TRBJ2-7,many,TGTGCCACCGGGACTAGCGGGGGGACCTACGAGCAGTACTTC,CATGTSGGTYEQYF
TRBV4-3,NA,TRBJ1-4,NA,TGCGCCAGCAGCCAAGAGCTGGGGCGTACTAATGAAAAACTGTTTTTT,CASSQELGRTNEKLFF
TRBV14,TRBD1,TRBJ2-7,many,TGTGCCAGCAGCCAAGAATGGGGACAGGGAGACGAGCAGTACTTC,CASSQEWGQGDEQYF
TRBV20-1,NA,TRBJ2-7,NA,TGCAGTGCTAGCGCCGGACACTCCTACGAGCAGTACTTC,CSASAGHSYEQYF
TRBV7-2,TRBD1,TRBJ2-7,many,TGTGCCAGCAGCCCATCGGGACAGACAAAAATCTACGAGCAGTACTTC,CASSPSGQTKIYEQYF
TRBV7-9,NA,TRBJ2-2,many,TGTGCCAGCAGCTTCGGGGGAACCGGGGAGCTGTTTTTT,CASSFGGTGELFF
TRBV7-2,TRBD1,TRBJ1-5,many,TGTGCCAGCAGCCAAAACAGGGGTGGGGGTCAGCCCCAGCATTTT,CASSQNRGGGQPQHF
TRBV5-1,NA,TRBJ1-2,few,TGCGCCAGCAGCTTACGTGAATCTAACTATGGCTACACCTTC,CASSLRESNYGYTF
TRBV2,NA,TRBJ2-4,NA,TGTGCCAGCAGTGACCCGGGACTTGCAAAGAAAAACATTCAGTACTTC,CASSDPGLAKKNIQYF
TRBV3-1,NA,TRBJ2-1,NA,TGTGCCAGCAGCGTAAAGGGTGAGCAGTTCTTC,CASSVKGEQFF
TRBV20-1,NA,TRBJ2-7,few,TGCAGTGCTAGAACATACAGGGCGTACGAGCAGTACTTC,CSARTYRAYEQYF
TRBV4-1,TRBD2,TRBJ2-3,few,TGCGCCAGCAGCCAAGACGGGGGGGCCTGGGGCACAGATACGCAGTATTTT,CASSQDGGAWGTDTQYF
TRBV7-8,TRBD2,TRBJ2-1,many,TGTGCCAGCAGCTCCTCGGCTAGCGGGGGGACAGGGCAGTTCTTC,CASSSSASGGTGQFF
TRBV20-1,NA,TRBJ2-1,few,TGCAGTGCTCAACCGTGGGGGGATGAGCAGTTCTTC,CSAQPWGDEQFF
TRBV7-9,NA,TRBJ1-3,many,TGTGCCAGCAGCTTAGGGGCAGCACTCTCTGGAAACACCATATATTTT,CASSLGAALSGNTIYF
TRBV7-8,TRBD1,TRBJ2-3,many,TGTGCCAGCAGCTTACGGGGACAGGGTATCTTAATCGGGGACACAGATACGCAGTATTTT,CASSLRGQGILIGDTDTQYF
TRBV5-4,NA,TRBJ1-2,few,TGTGCCAGCAGCTTGGGGGTCAGGGGCTCGGACTATGGCTACACCTTC,CASSLGVRGSDYGYTF
TRBV18,NA,TRBJ1-1,many,TGTGCCAGCTCACCGGCGGGGACGGGATCCACTGAAGCTTTCTTT,CASSPAGTGSTEAFF
TRBV27,NA,TRBJ2-3,NA,TGTGCCAGCACCCCCATCGGAAGCACAGATACGCAGTATTTT,CASTPIGSTDTQYF
TRBV28,NA,TRBJ1-3,many,TGTGCCAGCAGTTCCCCGACCCTCTCTGGAAACACCATATATTTT,CASSSPTLSGNTIYF
TRBV29-1,NA,TRBJ2-7,many,TGCAGCGTTCGGGGGCAAACCTACGAGCAGTACTTC,CSVRGQTYEQYF
TRBV7-2,NA,TRBJ2-7,many,TGTGCCAGCAGTTTCCGGGATATCCTCTACGAGCAGTACTTC,CASSFRDILYEQYF
TRBV11-2,NA,TRBJ2-2,many,TGTGCCAGCAGCCCCTACGAGGAAGCGAGCACCGGGGAGCTGTTTTTT,CASSPYEEASTGELFF
TRBV7-2,NA,TRBJ2-3,many,TGTGCCAGCAGCTTAGGCGGTGGGGGCCAAGATACGCAGTATTTT,CASSLGGGGQDTQYF
TRBV7-2,NA,TRBJ2-1,NA,TGTGCCAGCAGCTTGGATTCCAATGAGCAGTTCTTC,CASSLDSNEQFF
TRBV5-6,NA,TRBJ1-1,many,TGTGCCAGCAGCTCGAATTGGGATAACACTGAAGCTTTCTTT,CASSSNWDNTEAFF
TRBV28,NA,TRBJ2-5,NA,TGTGCCAGCACCTCGGGAAGGGTACAAGAGACCCAGTACTTC,CASTSGRVQETQYF
TRBV28,NA,TRBJ2-7,NA,TGTGCCAGCAGTTTATCCGTGTTCTACGAGCAGTACTTC,CASSLSVFYEQYF
TRBV12-3/TRBV12-4,TRBD1,TRBJ1-1,many,TGTGCCAGCAGCCCAGGGGGCGCGGTTCTGAACACTGAAGCTTTCTTT,CASSPGGAVLNTEAFF
TRBV7-2,TRBD1,TRBJ2-7,many,TGTGCCAGCAGCCCGGGACAGCCCTACGAGCAGTACTTC,CASSPGQPYEQYF
TRBV3-1,TRBD1,TRBJ2-5,NA,TGTGCCAGCAGCCAGGGACAGGGAACGGAGTACTTC,CASSQGQGTEYF
TRBV7-2,NA,TRBJ2-3,many,TGTGCCAGCAGCTTAATTCCAAATACGCAGTATTTT,CASSLIPNTQYF
TRBV12-3/TRBV12-4,TRBD1,TRBJ1-4,NA,TGTGCCAGCAGTTCAGAGGAGACAGGGAAACTGTTTTTT,CASSSEETGKLFF
TRBV7-2,NA,TRBJ1-2,many,TGTGCCAGCAGCCCCGGGACCGCAACCTATGGCTACACCTTC,CASSPGTATYGYTF
TRBV2,NA,TRBJ2-1,many,TGTGCCAGCGTACGGGGAGGCTACAATGAGCAGTTCTTC,CASVRGGYNEQFF
TRBV5-4,NA,TRBJ2-5,NA,TGTGCCAGCAGGCCTACAGGGGGCGCGGGGGGAGGACAAGAGACCCAGTACTTC,CASRPTGGAGGGQETQYF
TRBV2,NA,TRBJ1-6,NA,TGTGCCAGCAGTGGAGAAAGGAATTCACCCCTCCACTTT,CASSGERNSPLHF